This T cell receptor beta chain was captured by sequencing in a study of T cell responses to AZD1222 COVID-19 vaccine. Broader study findings: Spike was spanned by vaccine-associated CD4 TCRs, with dominance at 160-218 and 743-854.

Comment on this clone: Its cognate antigen is unknown.

Profiled with immunoSEQ multiplex PCR; TCRdb holds only in-frame clones, not every one. The repertoire holds about 120,000 clones, with about 88% as singletons. This TCR was sampled from an adult in good health. The starting material was peripheral blood, obtained on day 0 of AZD1222 vaccination.

The CDR3: CASRGQNSATYEQYF. The CDR3 nucleotides are TGTGCCAGCAGGGGACAGAATAGCGCTACCTACGAGCAGTACTTC. The chain carries TRBV6-5 and TRBJ2-7, with TRBD1 matching over 7 bases. The CDR3 is made up of 15 amino acids. After removal of 6 bases from V and 2 bases from J, the junction contained 10 bases not matched to a gene. Germline V gene sequence: CDR1 MNHEY, CDR2 SVGAGI.